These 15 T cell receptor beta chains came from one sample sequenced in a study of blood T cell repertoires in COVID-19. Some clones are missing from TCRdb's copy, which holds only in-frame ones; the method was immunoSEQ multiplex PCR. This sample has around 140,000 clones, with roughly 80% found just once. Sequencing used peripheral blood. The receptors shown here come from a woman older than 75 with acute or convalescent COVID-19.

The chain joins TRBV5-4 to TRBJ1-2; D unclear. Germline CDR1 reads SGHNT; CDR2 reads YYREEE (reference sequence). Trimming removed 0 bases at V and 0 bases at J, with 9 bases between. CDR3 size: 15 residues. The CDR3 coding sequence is TGTGCCAGCAGCTTGGTGACCGGAGCTAACTATGGCTACACCTTC. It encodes CASSLVTGANYGYTF.

The CDR3 nucleotides are TGTGCCAGTAGTATTGACAGGGGGTCGGAATCACCCCTCCACTTT. It is translated as CASSIDRGSESPLHF. The V and J genes are TRBV19 and TRBJ1-6; 9 nucleotides align to TRBD1. Germline trimming cut 3 bases from V and 10 bases from J; bases unmatched to any gene: 7. The CDR3 spans 15 residues. Germline CDR1 LNHDA, CDR2 SQIVND (reference sequence).

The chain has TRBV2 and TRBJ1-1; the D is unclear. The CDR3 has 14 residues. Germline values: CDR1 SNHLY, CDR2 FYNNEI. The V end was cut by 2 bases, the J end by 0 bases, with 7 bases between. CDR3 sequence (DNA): TGTGCCAGCAGTGAACGGGTTATGAACACTGAAGCTTTCTTT. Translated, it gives CASSERVMNTEAFF.

The chain's CDR3 is CASSRETGNNQPQHF. The CDR3 DNA sequence: TGTGCCAGCAGCCGTGAGACAGGGAACAATCAGCCCCAGCATTTT. The chain carries TRBV7-2 and TRBJ1-5; the match to TRBD1 covers 7 bases. The CDR3 is 15 residues long. The junction had 7 bases not matched to a gene; V was cut back by 5 bases and J by 3 bases. Germline V CDR1 and CDR2: SGHTA, FQGNSA.

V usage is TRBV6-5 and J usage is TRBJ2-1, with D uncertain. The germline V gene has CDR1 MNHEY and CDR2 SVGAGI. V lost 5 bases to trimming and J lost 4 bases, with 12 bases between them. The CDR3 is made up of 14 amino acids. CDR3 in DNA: TGTGCCAGCAGTAGCTTGGGCAGTTACAATGAGCAGTTCTTC. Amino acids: CASSSLGSYNEQFF.

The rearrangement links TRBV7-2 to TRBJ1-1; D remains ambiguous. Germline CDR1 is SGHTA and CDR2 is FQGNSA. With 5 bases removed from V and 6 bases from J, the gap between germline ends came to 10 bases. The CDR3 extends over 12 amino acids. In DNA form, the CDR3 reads TGTGCCAGCAGCCTAGTTACACCTGAAGCTTTCTTT. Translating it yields CASSLVTPEAFF.

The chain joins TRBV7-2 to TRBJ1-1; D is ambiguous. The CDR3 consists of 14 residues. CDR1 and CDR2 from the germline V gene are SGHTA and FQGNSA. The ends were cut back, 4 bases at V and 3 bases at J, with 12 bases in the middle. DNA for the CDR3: TGTGCCAGCAGCTACGGAGCCGGGGACACTGAAGCTTTCTTT. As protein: CASSYGAGDTEAFF.

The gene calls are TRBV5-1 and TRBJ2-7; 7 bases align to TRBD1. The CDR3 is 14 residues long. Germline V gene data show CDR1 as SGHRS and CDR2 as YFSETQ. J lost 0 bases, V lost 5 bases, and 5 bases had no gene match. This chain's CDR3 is CASRETGSSYEQYF. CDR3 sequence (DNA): TGCGCCAGCAGGGAGACAGGGAGCTCCTACGAGCAGTACTTC.

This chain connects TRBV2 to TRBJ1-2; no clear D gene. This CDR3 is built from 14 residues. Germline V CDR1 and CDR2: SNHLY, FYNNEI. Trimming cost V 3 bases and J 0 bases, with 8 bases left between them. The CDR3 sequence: CASSDGGSNYGYTF. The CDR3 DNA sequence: TGTGCCAGCAGTGACGGAGGGTCTAACTATGGCTACACCTTC. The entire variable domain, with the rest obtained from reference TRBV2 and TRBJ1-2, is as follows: EPEVTQTPSHQVTQMGQEVILRCVPISNHLYFYWYRQILGQKVEFLVSFYNNEISEKSEIFDDQFSVERPDGSNFTLKIRSTKLEDSAMYFCASSDGGSNYGYTFGSGTRLTVV.

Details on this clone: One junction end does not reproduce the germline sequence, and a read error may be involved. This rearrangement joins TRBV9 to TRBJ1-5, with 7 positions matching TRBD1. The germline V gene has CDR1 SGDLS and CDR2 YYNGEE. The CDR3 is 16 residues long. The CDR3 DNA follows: TGTGCCAACAGCCCCGGGGACAGCTATAGCAATCAGCCCCAGCATTTT. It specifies CANSPGDSYSNQPQHF. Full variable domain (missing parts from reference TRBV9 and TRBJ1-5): DSGVTQTPKHLITATGQRVTLRCSPRSGDLSVYWYQQSLDQGLQFLIQYYNGEERAKGNILERFSAQQFPDLHSELNLSSLELGDSALYFCANSPGDSYSNQPQHFGDGTRLSIL.

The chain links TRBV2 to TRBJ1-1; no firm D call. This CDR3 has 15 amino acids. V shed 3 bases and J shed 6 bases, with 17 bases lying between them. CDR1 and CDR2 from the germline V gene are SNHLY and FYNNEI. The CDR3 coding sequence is TGTGCCAGCAGTGAGGAGGGATCGGCTTCCTCTGAAGCTTTCTTT. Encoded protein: CASSEEGSASSEAFF.

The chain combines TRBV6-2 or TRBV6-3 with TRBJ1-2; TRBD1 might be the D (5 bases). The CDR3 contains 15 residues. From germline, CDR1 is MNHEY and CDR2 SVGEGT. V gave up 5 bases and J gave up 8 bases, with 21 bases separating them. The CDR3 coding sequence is TGTGCCAGCAGTGCCCAAAACCGGGGGGAGCCCGGCTACACCTTC. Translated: CASSAQNRGEPGYTF.

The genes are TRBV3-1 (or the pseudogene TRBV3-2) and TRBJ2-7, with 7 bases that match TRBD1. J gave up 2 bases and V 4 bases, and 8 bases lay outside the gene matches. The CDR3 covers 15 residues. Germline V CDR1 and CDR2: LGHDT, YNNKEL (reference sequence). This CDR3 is CASSRDSASPYEQYF. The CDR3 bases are TGTGCCAGCAGCCGGGACAGCGCAAGCCCCTACGAGCAGTACTTC.

The CDR3, as DNA: TGTGCCAGCAGCGTAGGGGTGGGACAGGGTAATGAAAAACTGTTTTTT. Translated: CASSVGVGQGNEKLFF. The chain is built from TRBV9 and TRBJ1-4; 9 nucleotides agree with TRBD1. The V and J ends lost 0 bases and 4 bases, in that order; junction bases with no gene match: 4. The length of the CDR3 is 16 residues. CDR1 and CDR2 from the germline V gene are SGDLS and YYNGEE.

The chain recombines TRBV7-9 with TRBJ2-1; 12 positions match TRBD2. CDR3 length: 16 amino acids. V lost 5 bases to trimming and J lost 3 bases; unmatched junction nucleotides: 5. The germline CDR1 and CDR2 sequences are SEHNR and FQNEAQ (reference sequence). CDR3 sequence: CASSAPGLAGYNEQFF. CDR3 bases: TGTGCCAGCAGCGCCCCGGGACTAGCGGGCTACAATGAGCAGTTCTTC.